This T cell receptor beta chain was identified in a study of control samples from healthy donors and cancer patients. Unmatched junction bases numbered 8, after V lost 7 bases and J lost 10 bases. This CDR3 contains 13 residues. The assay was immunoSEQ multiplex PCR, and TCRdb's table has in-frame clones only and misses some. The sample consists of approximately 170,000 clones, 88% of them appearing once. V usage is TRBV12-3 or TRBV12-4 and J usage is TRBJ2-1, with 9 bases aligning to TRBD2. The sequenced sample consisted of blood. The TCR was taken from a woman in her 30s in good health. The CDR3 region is CASKGGGAGEQFF. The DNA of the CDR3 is TGTGCCAGCAAAGGCGGGGGGGCCGGGGAGCAGTTCTTC.